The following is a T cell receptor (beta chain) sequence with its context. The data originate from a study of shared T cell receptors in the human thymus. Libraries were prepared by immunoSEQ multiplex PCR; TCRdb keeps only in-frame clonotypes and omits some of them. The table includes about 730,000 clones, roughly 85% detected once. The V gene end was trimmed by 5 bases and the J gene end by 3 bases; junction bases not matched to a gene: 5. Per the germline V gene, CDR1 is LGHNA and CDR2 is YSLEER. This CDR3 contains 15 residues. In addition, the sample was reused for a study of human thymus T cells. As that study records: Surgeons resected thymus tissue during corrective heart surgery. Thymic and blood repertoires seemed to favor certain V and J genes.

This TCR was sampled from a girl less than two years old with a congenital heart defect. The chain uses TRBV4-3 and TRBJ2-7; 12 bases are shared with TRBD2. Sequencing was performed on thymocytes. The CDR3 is CASSIRLAGDYEQYF. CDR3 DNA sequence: TGCGCCAGCAGCATAAGACTAGCGGGGGACTACGAGCAGTACTTC.